Given below is one TCR beta chain in context. The ends were cut back, 0 bases at V and 9 bases at J, with 22 bases in the middle. The CDR3 loop spans 16 amino acids. CDR1 is SGHDT, CDR2 YYEEEE, per germline. These data come from a study of blood T cell repertoires in COVID-19. Overall study: Researchers got acute and convalescent COVID-19 samples from the United States, Italy and Spain.

As originally analysed: It was from reference gene primer amplification that nucleated cell counts were estimated. The table came from immunoSEQ multiplex PCR; TCRdb's copy has only in-frame clones and leaves some out. The V and J calls and clone size are taken from that table; D and trimming were inferred from the DNA. Found here are tens of thousands of clones, about nine tenths of them singletons; the top ten hold 7.5% to 10%. The sequence was collected from a woman in her 40s with active COVID-19. This chain connects TRBV5-6 to TRBJ2-7; D is undetermined. Sequenced material: peripheral blood. CDR3 nucleotide sequence: TGTGCCAGCAGCTTGGGGGCAGGCCCAAATACGATAGGGCAGTACTTC. Amino acid sequence: CASSLGAGPNTIGQYF.